This T cell receptor (beta chain) was documented in a study of CD8 T cells in ankylosing spondylitis (dated by TCRdb to 2015 to 2018). Background for the entire study: To find TCR variants linked to disease, the study profiled T cell receptor beta repertoires in ankylosing spondylitis patients and healthy donors. The full study cohort comprised approximately 23 ankylosing spondylitis patients and about a hundred healthy donors. Peripheral blood samples were taken, and synovial fluid was additionally collected from ankylosing spondylitis patients.

The CDR3 holds 16 amino acids from the cysteine to the phenylalanine. Only CDR3 DNA remains: 48 bases, in frame from the first base. Sequences MNHEY (CDR1) and SMNVEV (CDR2) are obtained from the germline V gene (reference sequence). Trimming takes 4 bases off V and 8 bases off J; junction bases not matched to a gene: 13. This clonotype was seen just once. Its antigen has not been determined. One base away there is no much larger clone; base qualities are not given. One read offers little support. The reads were generated on an Illumina HiSeq 2500. Quantitative 5'-RACE with molecular barcodes was the method used to prepare the TCR beta libraries. The original methods were these. Disease-linked TCR variants were identified with a new computational method built on a probabilistic model of VDJ rearrangement. The public reads were reprocessed in TCRdb via fastp at Q25 and MiXCR, keeping in-frame beta chains. Rows merge per CDR3 protein into single entries with the most common DNA and genes. TCRdb's processing, not the authors' own work, is the source of the V and J calls. The sample profile shows about 420,000 distinct CDR3 sequences; 20% to 25% of them were found once. Clones ranked in the top ten supply 15% to 20% of the sample.

On the study overall, not on this receptor specifically: Some motif variants had previously been reported in the synovial fluid and blood of reactive arthritis patients, which suggests shared mechanisms of disease initiation. Blood from ankylosing spondylitis patients appeared to be characterized by a TCR beta motif composed of under 10 highly homologous amino acid variants. Significant enrichment of the disease-linked clones was reported in matched synovial fluid samples from ankylosing spondylitis patients. The disease-linked clones had a CD8+ phenotype and were found at relatively low frequencies in peripheral blood.

The source material was blood, either unsorted or a sorted T cell fraction (not recorded which). The clonotype comes from a male donor with ankylosing spondylitis. Recombination joined TRBV27 with TRBJ1-2, with 10 middle bases fitting TRBD1. For the CDR3, the sequence is CASSSHRDRGMEGYTF. Here is the DNA: TGTGCCAGCAGTTCCCACCGGGACAGGGGAATGGAGGGCTACACCTTC.